This TCR beta chain was captured in a study of radiation and T cells in renal cell carcinoma. Looking at the study overall: Nephrectomy followed 15 Gy stereotactic body radiation by 4 weeks. Study-wide findings and caveats: In blood, top tumor clones expanded by 2 weeks, shrinking by 4.

The CDR3 runs to 13 residues. Germline CDR1 and CDR2: MNHEY and SVGAGI. Note on this clone: Its cognate antigen is unknown.

Only in-frame clones appear in the TCRdb table, and some are missing; sequencing was by immunoSEQ multiplex PCR. The table has approximately 150,000 clones, around four fifths seen once. Noted time point: baseline pretreatment blood. The treatment: 15 Gy SBRT to primary tumor, nephrectomy 4 weeks later. After SBRT, blood was collected at 2 and 4 weeks, plus baseline. The tumor was a clear cell renal cell carcinoma. The V and J genes are TRBV6-5 and TRBJ2-5, with 7 bases matching TRBD1. The end of the DNA aligns better with TRBJ2-7, so the J call may be wrong. The sequence was obtained from a woman between 45 and 60 years old with renal cell carcinoma. The sample in question was blood, obtained from a patient whose treatment included radiotherapy and nephrectomy. In DNA, the CDR3 is TGTGCCAGCAAGGGACAGTCGGCCTACGAGCAGTACTTC. This translates into CASKGQSAYEQYF.